A selection of T cell receptor beta chains follows, all from one sample in a study of blood T cells in healthy people across ages. TCRdb itself ran the 5' RACE reads through MiXCR, one entry per CDR3 protein. This sample has 1.4 million or so distinct CDR3 sequences, with 42% found just once. Sequenced sample: blood. The receptors come from a woman between 18 and 30 years old in good health. The CDR3 runs from the conserved cysteine through the conserved F or W. A D gene is named only where the DNA matches it firmly. Some rows mark clone size as missing; the rest say once, few, many or name a class of expanded clone.

j_call clone_size v_call d_call cdr3_aa cdr3_nt
TRBJ2-7 . TRBV3-1 . CAGSQEIGRGYEQYF TGTGCCGGCAGCCAAGAAATAGGGCGCGGCTACGAGCAGTACTTC
TRBJ1-2 . TRBV5-5 . CASSLFGGAVNYGYTF TGTGCCAGCAGCTTGTTTGGGGGCGCAGTTAACTATGGCTACACCTTC
TRBJ2-1 . TRBV3-1 TRBD2 CASSLGTRGGQFF TGTGCCAGCAGCCTCGGGACTAGGGGTGGGCAGTTCTTC
TRBJ2-3 . TRBV7-8 . CASSTAGDSSTDTQYF TGTGCCAGCAGCACTGCTGGGGATTCTAGCACAGATACGCAGTATTTT
TRBJ2-5 once TRBV11-2 . CASNPPAPETQYF TGTGCCAGCAACCCCCCCGCCCCGGAGACCCAGTACTTC
TRBJ2-1 few TRBV29-1 TRBD1 CSVEQGTIYNEQFF TGCAGCGTAGAACAGGGGACCATCTACAATGAGCAGTTCTTC
TRBJ2-3 . TRBV6-2/TRBV6-3 . CASSYGREDTQYF TGTGCCAGCAGTTACGGACGGGAAGATACGCAGTATTTT
TRBJ1-2 once TRBV15 . CATSREIATGTIGYTF TGTGCCACCAGCAGAGAGATAGCCACAGGGACAATTGGCTACACCTTC
TRBJ2-7 . TRBV29-1 TRBD1 CSVAPFDRGTYEQYF TGCAGCGTTGCCCCCTTCGACAGGGGAACCTACGAGCAGTACTTC
TRBJ2-7 . TRBV4-1 . CASSQTAALTYEQYF TGCGCCAGCAGCCAGACGGCAGCGTTGACCTACGAGCAGTACTTC
TRBJ2-3 . TRBV9 . CASSAVKQRADTQYF TGTGCCAGCAGCGCAGTAAAGCAACGGGCAGATACGCAGTATTTT
TRBJ2-7 . TRBV18 . CASWDGAYEQYF TGTGCCAGCTGGGACGGAGCCTACGAGCAGTACTTC
TRBJ2-7 few TRBV20-1 TRBD2 CSAREVSGAKPFSYEQYF TGCAGTGCTAGAGAGGTCAGCGGGGCTAAACCTTTCTCCTACGAGCAGTACTTC
TRBJ2-1 few TRBV20-1 . CSARILIGRSSYNEQFF TGCAGTGCTAGAATTTTGATAGGGCGGAGCTCCTACAATGAGCAGTTCTTC
TRBJ1-1 few TRBV5-1 . CASSFGAEGTEAFF TGCGCCAGCAGCTTCGGGGCGGAGGGCACTGAAGCTTTCTTT
TRBJ2-7 . TRBV30 . CAWTQPVSYEQYF TGTGCCTGGACTCAACCGGTTTCCTACGAGCAGTACTTC
TRBJ1-1 . TRBV7-8 . CASSSGSVHSNTEAFF TGTGCCAGCAGCTCAGGGTCAGTCCACTCGAACACTGAAGCTTTCTTT
TRBJ1-5 few TRBV15 TRBD1 CATSREIGTGGQVSNQPQHF TGTGCCACCAGCAGAGAGATCGGGACAGGGGGACAAGTGAGCAATCAGCCCCAGCATTTT
TRBJ1-2 . TRBV6-5 . CASGYWSGGGYGYTF TGTGCCAGCGGTTACTGGAGTGGGGGAGGATATGGCTACACCTTC
TRBJ2-2 . TRBV5-1 TRBD2 CASSLDPMGGGLFF TGCGCCAGCAGCTTGGATCCAATGGGCGGGGGGCTGTTTTTT
TRBJ2-3 few TRBV7-2 . CASSSGRRDTQYF TGTGCCAGCAGCTCTGGAAGGAGGGATACGCAGTATTTT
TRBJ1-5 . TRBV28 TRBD1 CASRTGLVSQPQHF TGTGCCAGCAGGACAGGGTTAGTCAGTCAGCCCCAGCATTTT
TRBJ2-3 . TRBV10-3 . CAISEKADTQYF TGTGCCATCAGTGAGAAGGCGGATACGCAGTATTTT
TRBJ1-2 few TRBV5-1 TRBD1 CASSWWPTGANYGYTF TGCGCCAGCAGCTGGTGGCCAACAGGGGCTAACTATGGCTACACCTTC
TRBJ2-3 few TRBV20-1 . CSAEADTQYF TGCAGTGCCGAGGCTGATACGCAGTATTTT
TRBJ1-2 . TRBV5-1 . CASSWRGTGSYGYTF TGCGCCAGCAGCTGGCGGGGCACAGGCTCCTATGGCTACACCTTC
TRBJ2-1 . TRBV6-2/TRBV6-3 . CASSYWTQNEQFF TGTGCCAGCAGTTACTGGACTCAGAATGAGCAGTTCTTC
TRBJ2-3 few TRBV7-9 . CASSPSHGRNTDTQYF TGTGCCAGCAGCCCGTCCCATGGAAGGAACACAGATACGCAGTATTTT
TRBJ2-5 . TRBV11-2 . CASSFRRGAQTNEQYF TGTGCCAGCAGCTTCCGGCGTGGCGCCCAAACCAATGAGCAGTACTTC
TRBJ1-1 few TRBV10-3 TRBD1 CATQGYDTEAFF TGTGCCACACAGGGGTACGACACTGAAGCTTTCTTT
TRBJ2-3 . TRBV9 TRBD2 CASSFGSGLAGSRDTQYF TGTGCCAGCAGCTTTGGTAGTGGGCTAGCGGGATCAAGAGATACGCAGTATTTT
TRBJ2-5 . TRBV5-1 . CASSFGRTRWQETQYF TGCGCCAGCAGTTTTGGACGGACTCGTTGGCAAGAGACCCAGTACTTC
TRBJ1-3 . TRBV15 . CATSRAYGEVMRGNTIYF TGTGCCACCAGCAGAGCTTACGGGGAAGTGATGAGAGGAAACACCATATATTTT
TRBJ2-7 . TRBV25-1 . CATPPGYRVRYRSQYF TGTGCCACCCCTCCCGGTTACAGGGTGAGGTATCGTTCGCAGTACTTC
TRBJ2-7 once TRBV20-1 . CSARDRTWFDSYEQYF TGCAGTGCTAGAGACCGGACATGGTTTGACTCCTACGAGCAGTACTTC
TRBJ1-1 . TRBV6-2/TRBV6-3 TRBD1 CASSLRQGARAEAFF TGTGCCAGCAGTCTCAGACAGGGGGCGCGGGCTGAAGCTTTCTTT
TRBJ2-3 . TRBV18 TRBD2 CASSSSSGGGLTDTQYF TGTGCCAGCTCATCTTCTAGCGGGGGAGGACTCACAGATACGCAGTATTTT
TRBJ2-5 few TRBV11-2 TRBD1 CASRPDRGQETQYF TGTGCCAGCAGACCGGACAGGGGGCAGGAGACCCAGTACTTC
TRBJ2-3 few TRBV20-1 . CSAAQGVTQYF TGCAGTGCTGCACAGGGAGTTACGCAGTATTTT